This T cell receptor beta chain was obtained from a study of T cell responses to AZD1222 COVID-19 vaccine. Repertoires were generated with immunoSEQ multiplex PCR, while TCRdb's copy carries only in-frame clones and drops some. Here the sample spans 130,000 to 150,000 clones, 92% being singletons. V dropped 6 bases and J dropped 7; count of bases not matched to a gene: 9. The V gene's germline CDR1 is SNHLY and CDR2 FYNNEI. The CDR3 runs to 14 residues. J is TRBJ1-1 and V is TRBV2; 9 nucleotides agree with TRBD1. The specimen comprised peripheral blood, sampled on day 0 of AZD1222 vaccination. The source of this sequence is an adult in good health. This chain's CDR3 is CASRVQGASLEAFF. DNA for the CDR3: TGTGCCAGCAGGGTACAGGGGGCCTCTCTTGAAGCTTTCTTT.